Listed below are T cell receptor beta chains from one sample, sequenced in a study of T-cell reconstitution after alpha-beta-depleted transplantation in children. TCRdb recomputed calls from the PCR reads with MiXCR, one row per CDR3 protein. The sample holds 400,000 to 550,000 distinct CDR3 sequences, about 10% seen once. Material: PBMCs, obtained before TCRalphabeta/CD19-depleted stem cell transplant. The source is a child aged 2-15 years with inherited bone marrow failure, due to receive a stem cell transplant. The CDR3 runs from the conserved cysteine through the conserved F or W. A D gene is named only where the DNA matches it firmly. Not all rows give a size; the values are once, few, many and, for expanded clones, a class.

many	TRBV9	TRBJ2-5	TRBD2	TGTGCCAGCAGAGGACTAGCGGAAGAGACCCAGTACTTC	CASRGLAEETQYF
many	TRBV4-1	TRBJ2-2	TRBD1	TGCGCCAGCAGCCCTAATGGACAGGGCCCGCCGACCGGGGAGCTGTTTTTT	CASSPNGQGPPTGELFF
many	TRBV5-1	TRBJ2-1	TRBD2	TGCGCCAGCAGCTTCGTTAGCGGGGCCAACAATGAGCAGTTCTTC	CASSFVSGANNEQFF
many	TRBV7-2	TRBJ2-1	-	TGTGCCAGCAGCCGTACCGGGACGCGCTACAATGAGCAGTTCTTC	CASSRTGTRYNEQFF
many	TRBV11-2	TRBJ2-7	-	TGTGCCAGCAGCCACCAGGGACCCATAGAGCAGTACTTC	CASSHQGPIEQYF
few	TRBV23-1	TRBJ1-3	-	TGCGCCAGCAGTCAATCCCGGCGCGACTCTGGAAACACCATATATTTT	CASSQSRRDSGNTIYF
-	TRBV7-9	TRBJ2-7	-	TGTGCCAGCAGCTTAGTCCAGACCTCCTACGAGCAGTACTTC	CASSLVQTSYEQYF
-	TRBV29-1	TRBJ2-1	-	TGCAGCGCCTCCCGGGGGGCAGGCGGGAATGACCAGTTCTTC	CSASRGAGGNDQFF
many	TRBV12-3/TRBV12-4	TRBJ2-3	-	TGTGCCAGCAGTTTTGACGGAACGGTACCCACAGATACGCAGTATTTT	CASSFDGTVPTDTQYF
many	TRBV20-1	TRBJ2-3	-	TGCAGTGCTAGAGAAATGGCCGGGAGTGGAGATACGCAGTATTTT	CSAREMAGSGDTQYF
many	TRBV28	TRBJ2-5	TRBD1	TGTGCCAGCAGACAGCCTGGACAGGGTATAGGAGAGACCCAGTACTTC	CASRQPGQGIGETQYF
many	TRBV28	TRBJ2-7	TRBD1	TGTGCCAGCAACCTCGGGGACAGGGCTCTGGGCGAGCAGTACTTC	CASNLGDRALGEQYF
-	TRBV7-2	TRBJ2-4	-	TGTGCCAGCAGTGCCGAGCCGGGGGCCAAAAACATTCAGTACTTC	CASSAEPGAKNIQYF
few	TRBV19	TRBJ2-1	TRBD2	TGTGCCAGTAGTTTAGCGGGACACCTCCCCCATGAGCAGTTCTTC	CASSLAGHLPHEQFF
-	TRBV29-1	TRBJ2-7	-	TGCAGCGTCCAGACCGTCGAGCAGTACTTC	CSVQTVEQYF
many	TRBV10-3	TRBJ2-7	TRBD1	TGTGCCATCAGTGATCAGGGGGCGGAGAGCTCCTACGAGCAGTACTTC	CAISDQGAESSYEQYF
-	TRBV27	TRBJ2-1	TRBD1	TGTGCCAGCAGTTTATTCTGGGACAGTTTCAATGAGCAGTTCTTC	CASSLFWDSFNEQFF
many	TRBV29-1	TRBJ2-7	TRBD1	TGCAGCGTTGAGGACAGGGACCCCTACGAGCAGTACTTC	CSVEDRDPYEQYF
many	TRBV13	TRBJ2-7	TRBD2	TGTGCCAGCAGCCCTGAGGCGGGAGAGCACGAGCAGTACTTC	CASSPEAGEHEQYF
many	TRBV27	TRBJ2-7	-	TGTGCCAGCAGTTTCGGGGGATCGCCCTACGAGCAGTACTTC	CASSFGGSPYEQYF
many	TRBV27	TRBJ2-5	-	TGTGCCATCCCCAGGGTGGGGCAAGAGACCCAGTACTTC	CAIPRVGQETQYF
many	TRBV4-1	TRBJ2-1	-	TGCGCCAGCAGCCAGACGTGGGACTTCCTCAATGAGCAGTTCTTC	CASSQTWDFLNEQFF
-	TRBV6-4	TRBJ2-2	-	TGTGCCAGCAGTCCTGGATGGGATGCCGGGGAGCTGTTTTTT	CASSPGWDAGELFF
few	TRBV5-1	TRBJ1-6	-	TGCGCCAGCAGCTTTGAGGCCGGGGCTGCTTCACCCCTCCACTTT	CASSFEAGAASPLHF
few	TRBV27	TRBJ2-6	-	TGTGCCAGCAGTTTAGGCCCGAAGGCTGGGGCCAACGTCCTGACTTTC	CASSLGPKAGANVLTF
many	TRBV12-3/TRBV12-4	TRBJ1-2	-	TGTGCCAGCAGTTCCGATCAGACAGCCCACTATGGCTACACCTTC	CASSSDQTAHYGYTF
many	TRBV28	TRBJ2-7	-	TGTGCCAGCAAGTACGAACGGATTTCCTACGAGCAGTACTTC	CASKYERISYEQYF
many	TRBV4-3	TRBJ2-7	-	TGCGCCGCAAAGGGGCGTCCAAGCTCCTACGAGCAGTACTTC	CAAKGRPSSYEQYF
many	TRBV7-2	TRBJ1-1	-	TGTGCCAGCAGCTTAAGTCCAGGGGCCAGGAGCACTGAAGCTTTCTTT	CASSLSPGARSTEAFF
many	TRBV25-1	TRBJ2-7	TRBD1	TGTGCCAGCAGTGGGCCCTTCTGGACAGGGATCCACGAGCAGTACTTC	CASSGPFWTGIHEQYF
many	TRBV7-9	TRBJ2-1	TRBD2	TGTGCCAGCAGCGAGATAGCGGGAGGACAGCATGAGCAGTTCTTC	CASSEIAGGQHEQFF
many	TRBV29-1	TRBJ2-1	TRBD2	TGCAGCGTTGATCACGGGAGGGGGGACAATGAGCAGTTCTTC	CSVDHGRGDNEQFF
many	TRBV10-3	TRBJ2-6	-	TGTGCCATCAGCCCACCGGGTTCCGGGGCCAACGTCCTGACTTTC	CAISPPGSGANVLTF
-	TRBV27	TRBJ2-7	-	TGTGCCAGCAGATGGTTGCAGTGCCCGGGGTCCTACGAGCAGTACTTC	CASRWLQCPGSYEQYF
many	TRBV28	TRBJ1-5	-	TGTGCCAGCAGTTTATCTGGAGGCGACAATCAGCCCCAGCATTTT	CASSLSGGDNQPQHF
many	TRBV4-3	TRBJ2-3	-	TGCGCCAGCAGCCAAGATATTGCAGATACGCAGTATTTT	CASSQDIADTQYF
many	TRBV7-8	TRBJ2-1	-	TGTGCCAGCAGCTTAGAGGTCCGAGCTGCCTACAATGAGCAGTTCTTC	CASSLEVRAAYNEQFF
-	TRBV12-3/TRBV12-4	TRBJ2-3	-	TGTGCCAGCCCCTCGGGGCCAGACGCTAGCACAGATACGCAGTATTTT	CASPSGPDASTDTQYF
few	TRBV5-1	TRBJ2-2	TRBD2	TGCGCCAGCAGCGATAGACTAGCGGGGACCGGGGAGCTGTTTTTT	CASSDRLAGTGELFF
few	TRBV20-1	TRBJ1-3	-	TGCAGTGTAGTAGGGGCAGACTCTGGAAACACCATATATTTT	CSVVGADSGNTIYF
few	TRBV30	TRBJ1-5	-	TGTGCCTGGAGTGCAGATAGCAATCAGCCCCAGCATTTT	CAWSADSNQPQHF
many	TRBV5-1	TRBJ2-7	TRBD2	TGCGCCAGCATCTTTAGGGCGGGAGCAGTTTACGAGCAGTACTTC	CASIFRAGAVYEQYF